Described below is a single T cell receptor (beta chain) sequence and its context. As yet, its antigen is unknown. The CDR3 loop spans 17 amino acids. The data stem from a study of T cell clusters in autoimmune cytopenias. Study-wide findings and caveats: No cluster-lack signature appeared between secondary cytopenia and chronic lymphocytic leukemia patients, apparently due to lymphoma masking.

TRB was amplified by touch-down multiplex PCR, primer pools A and B combined. TCRdb reworked the multiplex PCR reads into one entry per CDR3 protein, no DNA. Reported are approximately 16,000 distinct CDR3 sequences; the ten largest clones contain approximately 2.2%. TRB was amplified from roughly 250 ng of peripheral blood genomic DNA per sample. V is TRBV12-3 or TRBV12-4 and J is TRBJ2-1; TCRdb's D call, TRBD2, is unchecked because there is no DNA. This TCR was recovered from a human donor with an autoimmune cytopenia or autoimmune hepatitis (not recorded which). The sample consisted of peripheral blood. The CDR3 sequence: CASSPYRGSLSYNEQFF.